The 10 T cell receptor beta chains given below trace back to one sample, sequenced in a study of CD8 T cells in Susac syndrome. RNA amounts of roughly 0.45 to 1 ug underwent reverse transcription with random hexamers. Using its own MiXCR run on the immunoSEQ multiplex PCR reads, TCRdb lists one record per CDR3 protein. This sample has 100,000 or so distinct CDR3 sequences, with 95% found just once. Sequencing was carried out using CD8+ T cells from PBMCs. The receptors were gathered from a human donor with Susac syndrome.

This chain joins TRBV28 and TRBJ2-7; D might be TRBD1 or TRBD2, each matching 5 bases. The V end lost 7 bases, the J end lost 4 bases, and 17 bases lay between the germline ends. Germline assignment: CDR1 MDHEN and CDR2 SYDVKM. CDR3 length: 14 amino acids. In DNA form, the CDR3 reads TGTGCCAGCACTAACCAGGGAGTGGGATACGAGCAGTACTTC. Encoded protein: CASTNQGVGYEQYF.

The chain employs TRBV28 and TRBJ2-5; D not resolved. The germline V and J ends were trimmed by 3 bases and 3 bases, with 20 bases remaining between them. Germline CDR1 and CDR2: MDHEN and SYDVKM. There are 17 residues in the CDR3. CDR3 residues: CASSLGSDWAVKETQYF. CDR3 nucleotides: TGTGCCAGCAGTTTGGGTTCCGACTGGGCTGTCAAAGAGACCCAGTACTTC. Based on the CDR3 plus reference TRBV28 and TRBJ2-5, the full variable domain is DVKVTQSSRYLVKRTGEKVFLECVQDMDHENMFWYRQDPGLGLRLIYFSYDVKMKEKGDIPEGYSVSREKKERFSLILESASTNQTSMYLCASSLGSDWAVKETQYFGPGTRLLVL.

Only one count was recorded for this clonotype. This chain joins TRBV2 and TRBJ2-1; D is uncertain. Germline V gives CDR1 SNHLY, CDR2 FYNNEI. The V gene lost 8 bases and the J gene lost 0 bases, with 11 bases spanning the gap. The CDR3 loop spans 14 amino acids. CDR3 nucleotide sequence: TGTGCCAGCCGAACTTGGAGCTCCTACAATGAGCAGTTCTTC. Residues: CASRTWSSYNEQFF.

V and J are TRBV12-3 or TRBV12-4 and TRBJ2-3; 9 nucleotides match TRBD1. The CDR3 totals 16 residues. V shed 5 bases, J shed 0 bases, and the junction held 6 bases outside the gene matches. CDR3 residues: CASSRPGTGSTDTQYF. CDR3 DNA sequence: TGTGCCAGCAGTCGACCCGGGACAGGGAGCACAGATACGCAGTATTTT.

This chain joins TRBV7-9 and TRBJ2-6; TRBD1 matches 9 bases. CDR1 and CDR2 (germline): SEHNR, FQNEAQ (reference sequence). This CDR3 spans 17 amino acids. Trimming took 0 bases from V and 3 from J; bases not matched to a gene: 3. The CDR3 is CASSLARTGDGANVLTF. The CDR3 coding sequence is TGTGCCAGCAGCTTAGCCCGGACAGGGGATGGGGCCAACGTCCTGACTTTC.

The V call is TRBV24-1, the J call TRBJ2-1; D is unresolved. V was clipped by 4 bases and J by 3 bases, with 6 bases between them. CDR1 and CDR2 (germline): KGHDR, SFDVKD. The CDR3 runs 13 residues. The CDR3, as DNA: TGTGCCACCAGTGAGGCCTTCTACAATGAGCAGTTCTTC. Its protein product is CATSEAFYNEQFF.

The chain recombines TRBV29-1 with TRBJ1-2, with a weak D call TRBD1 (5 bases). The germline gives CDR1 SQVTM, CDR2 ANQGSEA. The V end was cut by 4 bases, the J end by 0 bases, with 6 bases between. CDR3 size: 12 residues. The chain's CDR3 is CSVGQTNYGYTF. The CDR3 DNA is TGCAGCGTTGGACAGACTAACTATGGCTACACCTTC. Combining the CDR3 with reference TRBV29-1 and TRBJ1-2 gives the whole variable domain SAVISQKPSRDICQRGTSLTIQCQVDSQVTMMFWYRQQPGQSLTLIATANQGSEATYESGFVIDKFPISRPNLTFSTLTVSNMSPEDSSIYLCSVGQTNYGYTFGSGTRLTVV.

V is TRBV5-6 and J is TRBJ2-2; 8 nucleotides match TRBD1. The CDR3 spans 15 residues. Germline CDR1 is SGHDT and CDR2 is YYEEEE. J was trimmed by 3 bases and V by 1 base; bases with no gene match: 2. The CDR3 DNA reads TGTGCCAGCAGCTTGAAGGACAGGGACACCGGGGAGCTGTTTTTT. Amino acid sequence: CASSLKDRDTGELFF.

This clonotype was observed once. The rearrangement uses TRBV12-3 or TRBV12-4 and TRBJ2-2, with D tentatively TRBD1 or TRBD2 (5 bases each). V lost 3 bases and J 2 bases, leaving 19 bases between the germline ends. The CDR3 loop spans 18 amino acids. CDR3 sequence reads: CASSFYVPGRVNTGELFF. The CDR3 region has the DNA TGTGCCAGCAGTTTCTACGTCCCGGGACGGGTAAACACCGGGGAGCTGTTTTTT.

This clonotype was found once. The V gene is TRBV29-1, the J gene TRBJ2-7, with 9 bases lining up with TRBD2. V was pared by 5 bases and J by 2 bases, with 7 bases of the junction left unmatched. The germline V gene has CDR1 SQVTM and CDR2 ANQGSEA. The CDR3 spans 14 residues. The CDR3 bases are TGCAGCGTTCTCTACCCTAGCGGGACCTACGAGCAGTACTTC. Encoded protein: CSVLYPSGTYEQYF.